This TCR beta chain was sequenced for a study of shared clonotypes between healthy human individuals. Study findings and constraints: Naive CD4 clonotypes were shared across a few donors at 4% to 5%.

CD8 cells regarded as naive lacked CD45RO, were positively chosen for CCR7, and omitted terminally differentiated effector memory CD45RA+ cells. Germline V CDR1 and CDR2: LNHDA, SQIVND (reference sequence). The V and J ends lost 6 bases and 2 bases respectively, with 14 bases between them. CDR3 length equals 15 residues. This clone was detected only once. Its antigen is unidentified. Every subset had its genomic DNA shared out evenly among several immunoSEQ plates. Clones were sequenced by immunoSEQ multiplex PCR, and TCRdb holds only the in-frame ones, with some missing. The sample lists 600,000 or so clones, approximately 95% occurring once.

The TCR comes from a woman in her twenties or thirties in good health. The chain has TRBV19 and TRBJ1-5, with D uncertain. The sample was naive CD8+ T cells sorted from blood. CDR3 amino acids: CASSRFLFGNQPQHF. CDR3 bases: TGTGCCAGTAGCAGGTTCCTCTTTGGCAATCAGCCCCAGCATTTT.